The subject of this entry is one T cell receptor (beta chain). Its antigen is as yet unknown. This specimen belongs to a study of CD8+ T cells in alopecia areata. Study at large: Treated patients swallowed 5 to 10 mg of oral tofacitinib twice daily.

Treatment defined: oral pan-JAK inhibitor, 5-10 mg twice daily. Punch biopsies of lesional scalp, plus peripheral blood, were taken from alopecia areata patients. Notes on the study in general: Especially in alopecia totalis/universalis, lesional scalp showed greater clonality than normal scalp did. Scalp specimens additionally yield sequences from normal skin's resident alphabeta T cells.

It was cDNA, reverse transcribed from extracted RNA, that served as the sequencing template. Profiled with immunoSEQ multiplex PCR; TCRdb holds only in-frame clones, not every one. The repertoire includes over 150,000 clones, about three fifths of them detected once, and roughly 3.3% sits in the top ten. Germline V CDR1 and CDR2: SGHRS, YFSETQ. The V and J ends lost 5 bases and 1 base respectively, with 9 bases between them. CDR3 size: 13 residues. Specimen: CD4+ T cells sorted from blood, collected at week 4, from a patient treated with tofacitinib. The chain carries TRBV5-1 and TRBJ1-1, with no clear D. This clonotype was obtained from a human donor with alopecia areata. In DNA, the CDR3 is TGCGCCAGCAGGCCCGTCTCGAACACTGAAGCTTTCTTT. Amino acid sequence: CASRPVSNTEAFF.